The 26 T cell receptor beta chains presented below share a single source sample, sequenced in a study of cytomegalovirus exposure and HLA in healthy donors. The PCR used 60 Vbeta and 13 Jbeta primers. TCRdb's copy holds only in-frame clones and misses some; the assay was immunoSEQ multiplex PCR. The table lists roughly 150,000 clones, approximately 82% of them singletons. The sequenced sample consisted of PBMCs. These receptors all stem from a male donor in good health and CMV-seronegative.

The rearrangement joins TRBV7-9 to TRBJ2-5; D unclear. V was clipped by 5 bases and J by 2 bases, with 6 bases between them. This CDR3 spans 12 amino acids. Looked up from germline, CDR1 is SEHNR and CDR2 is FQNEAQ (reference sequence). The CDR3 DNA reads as TGTGCCAGCAGCGGCCCGCAAGAGACCCAGTACTTC. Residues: CASSGPQETQYF.

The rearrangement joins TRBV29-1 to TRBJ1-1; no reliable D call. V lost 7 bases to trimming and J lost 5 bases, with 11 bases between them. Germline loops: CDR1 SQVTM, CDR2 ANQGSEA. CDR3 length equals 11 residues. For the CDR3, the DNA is TGCAGCGCCGCTGGAGGGACTGAAGCTTTCTTT. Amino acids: CSAAGGTEAFF.

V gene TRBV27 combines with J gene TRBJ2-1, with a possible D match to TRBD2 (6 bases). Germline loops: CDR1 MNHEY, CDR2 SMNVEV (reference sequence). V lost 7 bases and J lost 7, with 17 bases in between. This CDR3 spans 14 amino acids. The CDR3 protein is CASKGTSERNEQFF. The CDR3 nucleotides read TGTGCCAGCAAAGGGACTTCGGAGCGGAATGAGCAGTTCTTC.

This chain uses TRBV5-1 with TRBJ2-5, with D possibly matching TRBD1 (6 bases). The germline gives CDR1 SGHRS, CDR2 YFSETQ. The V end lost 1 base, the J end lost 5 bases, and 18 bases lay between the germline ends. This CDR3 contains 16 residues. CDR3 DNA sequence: TGCGCCAGCAGCTTGAGTCTCTTAAGCCAGGGGGAGACCCAGTACTTC. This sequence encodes CASSLSLLSQGETQYF.

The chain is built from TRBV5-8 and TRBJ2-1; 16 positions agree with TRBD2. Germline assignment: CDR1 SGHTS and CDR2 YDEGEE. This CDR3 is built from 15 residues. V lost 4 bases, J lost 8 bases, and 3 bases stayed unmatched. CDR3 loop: CASSPGTSGRDEQFF. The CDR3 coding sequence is TGTGCCAGCAGCCCCGGGACTAGCGGGAGGGATGAGCAGTTCTTC.

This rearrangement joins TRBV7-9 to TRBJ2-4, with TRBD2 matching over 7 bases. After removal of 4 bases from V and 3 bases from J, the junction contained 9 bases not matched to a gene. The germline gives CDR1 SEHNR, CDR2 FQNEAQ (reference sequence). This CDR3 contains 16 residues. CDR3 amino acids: CASSSPTSDGKNIQYF. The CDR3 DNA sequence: TGTGCCAGCAGCTCGCCCACTAGCGACGGCAAAAACATTCAGTACTTC.

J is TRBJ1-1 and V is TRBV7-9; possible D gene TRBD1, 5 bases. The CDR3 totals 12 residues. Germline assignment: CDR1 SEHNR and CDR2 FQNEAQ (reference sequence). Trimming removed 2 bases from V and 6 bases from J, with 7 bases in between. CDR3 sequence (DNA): TGTGCCAGCAGCTTAAGGGGCTCTGAAGCTTTCTTT. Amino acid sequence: CASSLRGSEAFF.

CDR3 region: CASRVGGGDTQYF. CDR3 nucleotides: TGTGCCAGCCGGGTTGGGGGGGGAGATACGCAGTATTTT. This sequence joins TRBV28 and TRBJ2-3, with 7 bases lining up with TRBD2. Germline V gives CDR1 MDHEN, CDR2 SYDVKM. The CDR3 is 13 amino acids. V shed 8 bases and J 5 bases; nucleotides not matched to a gene: 7.

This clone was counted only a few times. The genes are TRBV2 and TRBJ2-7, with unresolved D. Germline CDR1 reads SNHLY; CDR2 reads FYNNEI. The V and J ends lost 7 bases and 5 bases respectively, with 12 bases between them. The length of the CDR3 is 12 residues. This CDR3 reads CASNRVTDEQYF. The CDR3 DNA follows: TGTGCCAGCAACCGAGTAACAGACGAGCAGTACTTC.

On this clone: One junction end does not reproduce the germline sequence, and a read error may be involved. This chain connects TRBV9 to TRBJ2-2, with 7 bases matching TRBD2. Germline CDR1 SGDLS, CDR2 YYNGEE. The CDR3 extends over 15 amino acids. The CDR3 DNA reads TGTGCCAGCAGCCCCTCAGCGGGGTACACCGAGGAGCTGTTTTTT. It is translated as CASSPSAGYTEELFF. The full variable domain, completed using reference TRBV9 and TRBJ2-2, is DSGVTQTPKHLITATGQRVTLRCSPRSGDLSVYWYQQSLDQGLQFLIQYYNGEERAKGNILERFSAQQFPDLHSELNLSSLELGDSALYFCASSPSAGYTEELFFGEGSRLTVL.

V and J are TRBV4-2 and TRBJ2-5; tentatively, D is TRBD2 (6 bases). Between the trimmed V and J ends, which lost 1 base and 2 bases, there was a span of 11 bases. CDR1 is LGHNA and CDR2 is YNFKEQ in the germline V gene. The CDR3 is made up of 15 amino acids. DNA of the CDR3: TGTGCCAGCAGCCAAGGGCTTAGCGGACAAGAGACCCAGTACTTC. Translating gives CASSQGLSGQETQYF.

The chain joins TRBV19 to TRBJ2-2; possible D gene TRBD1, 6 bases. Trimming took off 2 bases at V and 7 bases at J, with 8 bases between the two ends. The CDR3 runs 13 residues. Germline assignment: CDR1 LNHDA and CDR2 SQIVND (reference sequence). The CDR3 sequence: CASSIQGIGELFF. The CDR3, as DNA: TGTGCCAGTAGTATACAGGGGATCGGGGAGCTGTTTTTT. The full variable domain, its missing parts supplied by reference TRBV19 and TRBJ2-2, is DGGITQSPKYLFRKEGQNVTLSCEQNLNHDAMYWYRQDPGQGLRLIYYSQIVNDFQKGDIAEGYSVSREKKESFPLTVTSAQKNPTAFYLCASSIQGIGELFFGEGSRLTVL.

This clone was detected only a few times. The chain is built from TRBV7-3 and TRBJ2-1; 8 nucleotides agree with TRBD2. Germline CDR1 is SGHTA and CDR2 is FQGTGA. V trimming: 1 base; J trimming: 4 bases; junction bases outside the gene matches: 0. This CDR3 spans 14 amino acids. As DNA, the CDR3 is TGTGCCAGCAGCTTAATAGCGGGGTACAATGAGCAGTTCTTC. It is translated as CASSLIAGYNEQFF.

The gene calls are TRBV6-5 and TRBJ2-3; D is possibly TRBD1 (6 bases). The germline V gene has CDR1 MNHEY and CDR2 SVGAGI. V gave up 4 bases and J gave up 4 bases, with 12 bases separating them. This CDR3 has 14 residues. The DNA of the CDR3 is TGTGCCAGCAGTTCCTCCGGACAGCCAGATACGCAGTATTTT. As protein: CASSSSGQPDTQYF.

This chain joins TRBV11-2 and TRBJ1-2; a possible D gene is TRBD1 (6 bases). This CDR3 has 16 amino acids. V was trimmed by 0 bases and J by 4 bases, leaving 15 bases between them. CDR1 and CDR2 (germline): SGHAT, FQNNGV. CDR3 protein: CASSLDQRKTGYGYTF. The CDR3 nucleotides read TGTGCCAGCAGCTTAGATCAGAGGAAGACAGGCTATGGCTACACCTTC.

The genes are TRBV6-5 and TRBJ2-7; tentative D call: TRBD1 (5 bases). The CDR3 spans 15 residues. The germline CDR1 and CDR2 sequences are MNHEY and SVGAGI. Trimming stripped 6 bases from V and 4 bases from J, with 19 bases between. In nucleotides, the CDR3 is TGTGCCAGCAGACCCAGCCAGGGCGATGTATACGAGCAGTACTTC. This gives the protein CASRPSQGDVYEQYF.

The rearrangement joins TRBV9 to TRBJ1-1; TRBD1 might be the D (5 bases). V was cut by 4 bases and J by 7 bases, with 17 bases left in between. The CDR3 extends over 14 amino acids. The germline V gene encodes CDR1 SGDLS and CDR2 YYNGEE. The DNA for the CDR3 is TGTGCCAGCAGCCCTAGGTCAGGGATGGGTGAAGCTTTCTTT. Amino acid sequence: CASSPRSGMGEAFF.

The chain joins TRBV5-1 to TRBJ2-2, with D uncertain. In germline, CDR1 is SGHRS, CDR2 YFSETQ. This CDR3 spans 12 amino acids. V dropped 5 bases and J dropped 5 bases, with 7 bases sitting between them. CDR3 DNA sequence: TGCGCCAGCAGTCTATCTACCGGGGAGCTGTTTTTT. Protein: CASSLSTGELFF.

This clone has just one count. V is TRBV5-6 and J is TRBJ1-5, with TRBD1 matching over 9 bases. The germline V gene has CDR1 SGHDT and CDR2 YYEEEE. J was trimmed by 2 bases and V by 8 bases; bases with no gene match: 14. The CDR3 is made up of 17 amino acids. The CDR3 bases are TGTGCCAGTACCTTGTACCGGGGACAGGGTGGCAATCAGCCCCAGCATTTT. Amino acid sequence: CASTLYRGQGGNQPQHF.

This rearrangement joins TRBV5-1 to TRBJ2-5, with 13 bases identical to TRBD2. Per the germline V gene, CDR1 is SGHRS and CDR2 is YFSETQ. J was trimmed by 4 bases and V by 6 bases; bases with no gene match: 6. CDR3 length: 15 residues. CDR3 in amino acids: CASTTSGGAGETQYF. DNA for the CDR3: TGCGCCAGCACCACTAGCGGGGGGGCCGGAGAGACCCAGTACTTC.

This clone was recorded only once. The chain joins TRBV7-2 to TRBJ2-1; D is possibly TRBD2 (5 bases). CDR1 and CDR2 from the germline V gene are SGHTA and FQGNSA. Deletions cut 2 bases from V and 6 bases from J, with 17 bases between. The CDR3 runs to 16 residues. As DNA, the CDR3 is TGTGCCAGCAGCTTAAGGAGCGGAGCTACCTCCAATGAGCAGTTCTTC. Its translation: CASSLRSGATSNEQFF.

The CDR3 DNA is TGTGCCAGCAGTCCGCGACAGGGAGGAAAACTGTTTTTT. The encoded protein is CASSPRQGGKLFF. V is TRBV2 and J is TRBJ1-4, with 7 positions matching TRBD1. The CDR3 spans 13 residues. CDR1 and CDR2 (germline): SNHLY, FYNNEI. The V gene end was trimmed by 5 bases and the J gene end by 10 bases; junction bases not matched to a gene: 7.

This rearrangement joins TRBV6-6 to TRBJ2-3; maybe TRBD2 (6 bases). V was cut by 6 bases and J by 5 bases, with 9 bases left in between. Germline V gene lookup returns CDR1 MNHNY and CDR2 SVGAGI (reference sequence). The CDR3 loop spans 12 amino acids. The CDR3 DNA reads TGTGCCAGCAGCCCCGGGGGAGATACGCAGTATTTT. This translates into CASSPGGDTQYF.

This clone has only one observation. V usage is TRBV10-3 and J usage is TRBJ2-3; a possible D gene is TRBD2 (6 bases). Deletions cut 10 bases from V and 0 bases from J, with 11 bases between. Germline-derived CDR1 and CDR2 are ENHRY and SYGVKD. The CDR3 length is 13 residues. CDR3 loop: CATLAASTDTQYF. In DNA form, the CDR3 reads TGTGCCACTTTAGCGGCTAGCACAGATACGCAGTATTTT.

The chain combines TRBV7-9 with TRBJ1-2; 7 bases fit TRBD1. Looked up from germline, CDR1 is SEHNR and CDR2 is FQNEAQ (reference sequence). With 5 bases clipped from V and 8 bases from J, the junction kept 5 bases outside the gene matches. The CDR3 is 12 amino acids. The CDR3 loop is CASSPRQGGYTF. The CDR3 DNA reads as TGTGCCAGCAGCCCCAGACAGGGAGGCTACACCTTC.

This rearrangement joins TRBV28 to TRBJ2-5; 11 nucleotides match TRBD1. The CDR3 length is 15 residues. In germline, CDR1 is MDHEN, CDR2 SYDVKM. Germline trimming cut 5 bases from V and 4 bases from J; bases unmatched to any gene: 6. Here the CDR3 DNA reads TGTGCCAGCAGTCCCCCCGGGACAGGGGGAGAGACCCAGTACTTC. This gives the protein CASSPPGTGGETQYF.